This record looks at one T cell receptor beta chain sequence and its context. Its target is not known. With 2 bases removed from V and 7 bases from J, the gap between germline ends came to 14 bases. The CDR3 covers 15 residues. Germline loops: CDR1 KGHSH, CDR2 LQKENI. The immunoSEQ assay was version 4, run in survey mode. Profiled with immunoSEQ multiplex PCR; TCRdb holds only in-frame clones, not every one. The sample has 40,000 to 60,000 clones; about nine tenths are singletons. This sample was included in a study of persistence of HIV-infected CD4 T cells. The study, taken as a whole, reports: Compared with CD3/CD28-stimulated cells, CMV- and Gag-responding cells showed lower TCRbeta richness.

Anti-CD3/anti-CD28 beads served as a nonspecific positive control stimulus. Sorting selected CD4+ T cells upregulating both CD40 ligand and CD69. CD4+ T cell counts exceeded 400 cells/uL; CMV serology was positive. Sequenced material: CD4+ T cells sorted from PBMCs after roughly 18-hour stimulation, taken from a patient who received antiretroviral therapy. V usage is TRBV18 and J usage is TRBJ1-4; weak D call: TRBD1 (5 bases). The TCR sequence derives from an adult woman with HIV who was CMV-seropositive. The CDR3 coding sequence is TGTGCCAGCTCACCAGGGGGACTCAGTGGTGAAAAACTGTTTTTT. It codes for CASSPGGLSGEKLFF.